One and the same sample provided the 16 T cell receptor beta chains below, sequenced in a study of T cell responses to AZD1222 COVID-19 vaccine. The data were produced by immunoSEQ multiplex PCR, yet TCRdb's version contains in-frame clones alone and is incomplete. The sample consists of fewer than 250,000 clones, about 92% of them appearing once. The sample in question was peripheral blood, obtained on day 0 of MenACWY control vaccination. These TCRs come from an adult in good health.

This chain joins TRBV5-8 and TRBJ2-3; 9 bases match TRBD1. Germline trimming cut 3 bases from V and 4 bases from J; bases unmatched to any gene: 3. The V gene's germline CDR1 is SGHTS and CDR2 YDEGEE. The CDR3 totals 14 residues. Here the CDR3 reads CASSWGQGSDTQYF. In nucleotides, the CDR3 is TGTGCCAGCAGCTGGGGACAGGGATCAGATACGCAGTATTTT.

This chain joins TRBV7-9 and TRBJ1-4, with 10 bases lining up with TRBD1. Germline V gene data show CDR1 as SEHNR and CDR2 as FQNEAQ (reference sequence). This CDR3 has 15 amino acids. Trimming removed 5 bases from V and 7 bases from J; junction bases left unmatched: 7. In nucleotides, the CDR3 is TGTGCCAGCAGCCTAAGGGACAGGGGCAGTGAAAAACTGTTTTTT. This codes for CASSLRDRGSEKLFF. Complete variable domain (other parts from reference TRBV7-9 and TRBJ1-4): DTGVSQNPRHKITKRGQNVTFRCDPISEHNRLYWYRQTLGQGPEFLTYFQNEAQLEKSRLLSDRFSAERPKGSFSTLEIQRTEQGDSAMYLCASSLRDRGSEKLFFGSGTQLSVL.

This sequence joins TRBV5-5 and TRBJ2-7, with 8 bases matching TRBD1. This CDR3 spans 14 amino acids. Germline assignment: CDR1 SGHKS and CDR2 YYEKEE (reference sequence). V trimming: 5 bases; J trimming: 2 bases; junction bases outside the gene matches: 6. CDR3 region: CASRPGTGAYEQYF. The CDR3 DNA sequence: TGTGCCAGCAGGCCCGGGACAGGAGCCTACGAGCAGTACTTC. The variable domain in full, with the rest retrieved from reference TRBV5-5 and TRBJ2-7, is DAGVTQSPTHLIKTRGQQVTLRCSPISGHKSVSWYQQVLGQGPQFIFQYYEKEERGRGNFPDRFSARQFPNYSSELNVNALLLGDSALYLCASRPGTGAYEQYFGPGTRLTVT.

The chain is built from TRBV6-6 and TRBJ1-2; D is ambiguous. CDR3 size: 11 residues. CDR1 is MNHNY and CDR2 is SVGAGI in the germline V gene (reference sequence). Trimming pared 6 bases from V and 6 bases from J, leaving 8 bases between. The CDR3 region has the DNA TGTGCCAGCAGCCCCGTTGATGGCTACACCTTC. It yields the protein CASSPVDGYTF.

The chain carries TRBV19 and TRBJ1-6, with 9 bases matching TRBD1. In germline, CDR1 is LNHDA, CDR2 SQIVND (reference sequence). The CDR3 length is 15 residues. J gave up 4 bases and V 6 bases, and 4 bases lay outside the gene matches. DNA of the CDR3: TGTGCCAGTAGGGGACAGGGTGGGTATAATTCACCCCTCCACTTT. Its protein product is CASRGQGGYNSPLHF.

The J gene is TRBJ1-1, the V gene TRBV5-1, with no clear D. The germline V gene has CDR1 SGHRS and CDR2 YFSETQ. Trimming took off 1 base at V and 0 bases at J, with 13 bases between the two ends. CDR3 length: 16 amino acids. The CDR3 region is CASSLSDDFLNTEAFF. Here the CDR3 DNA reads TGCGCCAGCAGCTTGAGTGACGACTTTTTGAACACTGAAGCTTTCTTT.

This CDR3 is CASSQDPGLGYTF. DNA for the CDR3: TGTGCCAGCAGCCAAGATCCCGGGCTTGGCTACACCTTC. The rearrangement links TRBV3-1 (or the pseudogene TRBV3-2) to TRBJ1-2, with D unclear. CDR1 is LGHDT and CDR2 is YNNKEL in the germline V gene (reference sequence). The ends were cut back, 0 bases at V and 7 bases at J, with 9 bases in the middle. There are 13 residues in the CDR3.

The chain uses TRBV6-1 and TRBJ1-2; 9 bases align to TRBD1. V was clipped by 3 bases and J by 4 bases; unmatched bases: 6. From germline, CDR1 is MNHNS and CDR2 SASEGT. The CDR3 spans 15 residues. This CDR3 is CASSEVGQGLYGYTF. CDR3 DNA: TGTGCCAGCAGTGAGGTAGGACAGGGGCTCTATGGCTACACCTTC.

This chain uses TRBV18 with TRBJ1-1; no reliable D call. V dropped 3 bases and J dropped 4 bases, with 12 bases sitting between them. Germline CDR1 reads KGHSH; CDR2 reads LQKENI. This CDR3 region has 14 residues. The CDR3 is CASSPKIGGTEAFF. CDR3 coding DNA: TGTGCCAGCTCACCCAAAATCGGAGGCACTGAAGCTTTCTTT.

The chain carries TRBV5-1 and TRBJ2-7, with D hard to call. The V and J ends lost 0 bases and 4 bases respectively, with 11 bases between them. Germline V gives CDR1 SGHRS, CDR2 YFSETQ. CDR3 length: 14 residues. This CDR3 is CASSLDARPYEQYF. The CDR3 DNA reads TGCGCCAGCAGCTTGGATGCCCGCCCATACGAGCAGTACTTC.

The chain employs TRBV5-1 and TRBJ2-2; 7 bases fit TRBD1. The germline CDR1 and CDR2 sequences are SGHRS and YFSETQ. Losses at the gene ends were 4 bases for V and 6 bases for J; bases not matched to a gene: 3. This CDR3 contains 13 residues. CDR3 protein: CASSPGTAGELFF. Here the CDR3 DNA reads TGCGCCAGCAGCCCGGGGACAGCCGGGGAGCTGTTTTTT.

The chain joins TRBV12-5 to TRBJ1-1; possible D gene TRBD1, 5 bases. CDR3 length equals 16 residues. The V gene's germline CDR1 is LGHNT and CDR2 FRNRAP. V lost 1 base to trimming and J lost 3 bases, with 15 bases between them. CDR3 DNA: TGTGCTAGTGGTTTGGGCCAGGGTTCAAAACACACTGAAGCTTTCTTT. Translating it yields CASGLGQGSKHTEAFF.

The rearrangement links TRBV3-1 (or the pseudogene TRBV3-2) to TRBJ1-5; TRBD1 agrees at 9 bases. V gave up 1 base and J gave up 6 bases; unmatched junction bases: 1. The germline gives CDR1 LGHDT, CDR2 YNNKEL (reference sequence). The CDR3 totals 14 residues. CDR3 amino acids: CASSQAGQGQPQHF. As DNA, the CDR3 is TGTGCCAGCAGCCAAGCGGGACAGGGTCAGCCCCAGCATTTT.

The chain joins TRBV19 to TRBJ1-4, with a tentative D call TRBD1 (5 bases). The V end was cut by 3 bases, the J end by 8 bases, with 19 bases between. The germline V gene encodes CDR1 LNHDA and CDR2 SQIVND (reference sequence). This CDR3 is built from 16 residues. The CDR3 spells CASSIGGTGPMEKLFF. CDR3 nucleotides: TGTGCCAGTAGTATTGGGGGGACCGGACCTATGGAAAAACTGTTTTTT. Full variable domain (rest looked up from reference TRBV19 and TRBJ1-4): DGGITQSPKYLFRKEGQNVTLSCEQNLNHDAMYWYRQDPGQGLRLIYYSQIVNDFQKGDIAEGYSVSREKKESFPLTVTSAQKNPTAFYLCASSIGGTGPMEKLFFGSGTQLSVL.

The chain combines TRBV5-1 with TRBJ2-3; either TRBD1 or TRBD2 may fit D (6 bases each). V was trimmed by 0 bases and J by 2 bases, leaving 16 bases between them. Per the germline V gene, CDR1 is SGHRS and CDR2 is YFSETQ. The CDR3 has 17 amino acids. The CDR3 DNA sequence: TGCGCCAGCAGCTTGGCCTCTGGGGGGCTCCACACAGATACGCAGTATTTT. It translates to CASSLASGGLHTDTQYF.

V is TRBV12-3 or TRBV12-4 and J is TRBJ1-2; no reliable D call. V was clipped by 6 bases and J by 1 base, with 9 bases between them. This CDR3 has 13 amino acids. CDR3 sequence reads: CASRGISNYGYTF. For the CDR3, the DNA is TGTGCCAGCAGGGGGATAAGTAACTATGGCTACACCTTC.